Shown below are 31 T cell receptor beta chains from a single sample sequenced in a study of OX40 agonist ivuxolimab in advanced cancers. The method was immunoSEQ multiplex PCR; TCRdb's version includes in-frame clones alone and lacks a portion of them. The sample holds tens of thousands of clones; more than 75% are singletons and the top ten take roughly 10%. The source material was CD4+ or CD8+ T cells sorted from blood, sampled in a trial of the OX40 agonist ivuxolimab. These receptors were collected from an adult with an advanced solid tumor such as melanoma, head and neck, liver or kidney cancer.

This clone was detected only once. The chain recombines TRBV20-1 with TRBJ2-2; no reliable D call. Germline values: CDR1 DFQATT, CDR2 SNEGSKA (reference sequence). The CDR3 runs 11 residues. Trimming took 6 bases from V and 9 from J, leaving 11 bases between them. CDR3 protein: CSARPHRELFF. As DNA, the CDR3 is TGCAGTGCAAGACCCCACCGGGAGCTGTTTTTT.

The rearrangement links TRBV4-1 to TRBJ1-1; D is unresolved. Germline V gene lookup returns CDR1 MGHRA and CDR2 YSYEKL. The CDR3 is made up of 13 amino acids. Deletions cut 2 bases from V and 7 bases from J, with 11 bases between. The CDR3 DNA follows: TGCGCCAGCAGCCAACATTACAGCGTTGAAGCTTTCTTT. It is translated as CASSQHYSVEAFF.

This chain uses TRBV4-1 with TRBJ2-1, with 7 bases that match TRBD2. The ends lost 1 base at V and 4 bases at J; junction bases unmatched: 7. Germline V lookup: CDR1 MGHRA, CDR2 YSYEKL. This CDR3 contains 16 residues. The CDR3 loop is CASSQVGGSLYNEQFF. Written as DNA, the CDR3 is TGCGCCAGCAGCCAAGTTGGCGGGAGCTTATACAATGAGCAGTTCTTC.

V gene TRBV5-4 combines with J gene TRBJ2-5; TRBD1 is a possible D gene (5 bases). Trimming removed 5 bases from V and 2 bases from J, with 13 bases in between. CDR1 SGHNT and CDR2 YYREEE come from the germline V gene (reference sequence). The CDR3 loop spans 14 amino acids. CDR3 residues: CASRQGDRQETQYF. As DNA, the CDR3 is TGTGCCAGCAGGCAGGGCGACAGACAAGAGACCCAGTACTTC. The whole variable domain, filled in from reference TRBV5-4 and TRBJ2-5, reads ETGVTQSPTHLIKTRGQQVTLRCSSQSGHNTVSWYQQALGQGPQFIFQYYREEENGRGNFPPRFSGLQFPNYSSELNVNALELDDSALYLCASRQGDRQETQYFGPGTRLLVL.

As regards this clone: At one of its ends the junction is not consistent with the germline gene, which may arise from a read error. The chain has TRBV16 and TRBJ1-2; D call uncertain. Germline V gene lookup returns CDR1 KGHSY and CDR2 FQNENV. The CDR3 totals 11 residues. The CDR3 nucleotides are TGTGCCAGCAGCCAATTGGGTGCTTACCACTTC. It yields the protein CASSQLGAYHF.

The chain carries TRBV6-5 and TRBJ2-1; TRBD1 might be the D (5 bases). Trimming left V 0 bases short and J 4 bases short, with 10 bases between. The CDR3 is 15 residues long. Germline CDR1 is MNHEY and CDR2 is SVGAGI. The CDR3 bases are TGTGCCAGCAGTTACTCCGGACACGTTTACAATGAGCAGTTCTTC. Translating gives CASSYSGHVYNEQFF.

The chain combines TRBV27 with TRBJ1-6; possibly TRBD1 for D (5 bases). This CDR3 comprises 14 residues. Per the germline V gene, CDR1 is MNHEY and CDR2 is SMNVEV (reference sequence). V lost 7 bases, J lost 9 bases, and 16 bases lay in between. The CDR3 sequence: CASTHTGGSSPLHF. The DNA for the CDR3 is TGTGCCAGCACCCATACAGGAGGTAGTTCACCCCTCCACTTT.

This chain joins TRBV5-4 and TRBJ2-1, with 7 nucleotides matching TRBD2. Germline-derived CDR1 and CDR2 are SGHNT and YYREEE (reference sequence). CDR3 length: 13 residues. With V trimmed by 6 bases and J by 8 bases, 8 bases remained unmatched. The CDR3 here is CASKAGELDEQFF. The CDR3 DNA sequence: TGTGCCAGCAAGGCGGGAGAGCTGGATGAGCAGTTCTTC.

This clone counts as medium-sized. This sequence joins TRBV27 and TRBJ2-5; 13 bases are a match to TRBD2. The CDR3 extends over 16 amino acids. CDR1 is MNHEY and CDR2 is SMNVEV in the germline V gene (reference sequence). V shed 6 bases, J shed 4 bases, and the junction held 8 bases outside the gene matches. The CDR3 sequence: CASSLLAGGTRETQYF. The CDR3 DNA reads TGTGCCAGCAGCCTACTAGCGGGGGGGACAAGAGAGACCCAGTACTTC.

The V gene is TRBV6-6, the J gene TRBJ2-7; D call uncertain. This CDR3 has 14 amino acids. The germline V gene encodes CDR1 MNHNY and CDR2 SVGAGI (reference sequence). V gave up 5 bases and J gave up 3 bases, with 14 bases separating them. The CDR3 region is CASSRDELGYEQYF. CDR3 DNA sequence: TGTGCCAGCAGTAGAGACGAGCTGGGCTACGAGCAGTACTTC.

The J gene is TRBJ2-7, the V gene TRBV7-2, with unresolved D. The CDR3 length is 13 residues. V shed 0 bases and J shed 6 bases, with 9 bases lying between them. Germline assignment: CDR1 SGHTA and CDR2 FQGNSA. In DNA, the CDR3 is TGTGCCAGCAGCTTAGCCGGAGACGTCGAGCAGTACTTC. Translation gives CASSLAGDVEQYF.

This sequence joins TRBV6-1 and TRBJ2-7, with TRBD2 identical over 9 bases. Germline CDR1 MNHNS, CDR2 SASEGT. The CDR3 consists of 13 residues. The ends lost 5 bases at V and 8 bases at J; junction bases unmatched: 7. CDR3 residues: CASSNRGLAQQYF. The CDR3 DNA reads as TGTGCCAGCAGTAACCGGGGACTAGCCCAGCAGTACTTC.

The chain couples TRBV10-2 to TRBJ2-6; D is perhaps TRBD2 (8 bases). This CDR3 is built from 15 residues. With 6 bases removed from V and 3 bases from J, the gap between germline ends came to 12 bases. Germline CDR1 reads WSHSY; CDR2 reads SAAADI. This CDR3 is CASSGRGLGANVLTF. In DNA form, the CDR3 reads TGCGCCAGCAGCGGGAGGGGGCTTGGGGCCAACGTCCTGACTTTC.

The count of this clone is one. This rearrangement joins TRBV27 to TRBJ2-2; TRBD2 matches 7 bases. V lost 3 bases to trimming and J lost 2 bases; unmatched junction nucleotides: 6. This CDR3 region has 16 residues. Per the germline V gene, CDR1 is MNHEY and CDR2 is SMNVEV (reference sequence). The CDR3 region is CASSLGLAVNTGELFF. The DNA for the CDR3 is TGTGCCAGCAGTTTGGGGCTAGCGGTTAACACCGGGGAGCTGTTTTTT.

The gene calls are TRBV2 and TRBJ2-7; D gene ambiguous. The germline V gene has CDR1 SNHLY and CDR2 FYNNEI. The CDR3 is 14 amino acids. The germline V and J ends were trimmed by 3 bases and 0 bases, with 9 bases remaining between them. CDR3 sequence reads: CASSDSGSSYEQYF. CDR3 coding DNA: TGTGCCAGCAGTGATTCAGGTAGCTCCTACGAGCAGTACTTC.

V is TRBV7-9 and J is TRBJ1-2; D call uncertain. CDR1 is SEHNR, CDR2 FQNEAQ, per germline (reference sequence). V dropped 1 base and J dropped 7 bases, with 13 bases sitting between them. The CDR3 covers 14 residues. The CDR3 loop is CASSLDRGISGYTF. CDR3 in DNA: TGTGCCAGCAGCTTAGACCGGGGAATAAGTGGCTACACCTTC.

The CDR3 loop is CASSGGTGGYEQYF. CDR3 DNA: TGTGCCAGCAGCGGCGGGACAGGGGGTTACGAGCAGTACTTC. The V gene is TRBV9, the J gene TRBJ2-7; 11 positions match TRBD1. With V trimmed by 3 bases and J by 4 bases, 3 bases remained unmatched. The CDR3 covers 14 residues. The V gene's germline CDR1 is SGDLS and CDR2 YYNGEE.

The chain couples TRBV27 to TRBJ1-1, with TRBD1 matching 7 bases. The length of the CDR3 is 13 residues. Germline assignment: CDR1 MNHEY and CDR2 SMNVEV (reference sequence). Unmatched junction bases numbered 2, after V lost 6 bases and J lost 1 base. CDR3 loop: CASSGQANTEAFF. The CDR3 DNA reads TGTGCCAGCAGCGGACAGGCGAACACTGAAGCTTTCTTT.

The chain's CDR3 is CATSRDTQPQHF. The DNA for the CDR3 is TGTGCCACCAGCAGAGATACTCAGCCCCAGCATTTT. The V gene is TRBV15, the J gene TRBJ1-5; the D is unclear. Trimming shortened V by 0 bases and J by 6 bases, and 3 bases separated the two germline ends. The CDR3 is made up of 12 amino acids. Germline V CDR1 and CDR2: LNHNV, YYDKDF (reference sequence).

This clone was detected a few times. The CDR3 loop is CSASVNEQFF. The CDR3 DNA reads as TGCAGTGCTAGTGTCAATGAGCAGTTCTTC. This rearrangement joins TRBV20-1 to TRBJ2-1; D gene unclear. This CDR3 has 10 residues. Trimming stripped 3 bases from V and 6 bases from J, with 3 bases between. Germline-derived CDR1 and CDR2 are DFQATT and SNEGSKA (reference sequence).

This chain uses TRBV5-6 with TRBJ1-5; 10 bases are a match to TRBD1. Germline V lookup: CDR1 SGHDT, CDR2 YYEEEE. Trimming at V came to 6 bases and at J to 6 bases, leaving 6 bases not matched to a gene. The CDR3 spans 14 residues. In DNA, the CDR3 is TGTGCCAGCACCTTCGGGACAGGGGCTCAGCCCCAGCATTTT. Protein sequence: CASTFGTGAQPQHF. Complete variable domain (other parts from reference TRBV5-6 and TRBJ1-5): DAGVTQSPTHLIKTRGQQVTLRCSPKSGHDTVSWYQQALGQGPQFIFQYYEEEERQRGNFPDRFSGHQFPNYSSELNVNALLLGDSALYLCASTFGTGAQPQHFGDGTRLSIL.

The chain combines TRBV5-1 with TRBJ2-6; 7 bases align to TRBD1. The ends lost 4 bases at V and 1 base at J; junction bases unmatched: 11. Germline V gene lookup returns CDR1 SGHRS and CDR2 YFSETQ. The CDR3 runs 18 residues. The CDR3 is CASSKNPGGASGANVLTF. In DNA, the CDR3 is TGCGCCAGCAGCAAAAATCCAGGGGGTGCTTCTGGGGCCAACGTCCTGACTTTC.

The CDR3 nucleotides are TGTGCCAGCAGCCCACGGACACCCGAGGCTGGGGCCAACGTCCTGACTTTC. Translating it yields CASSPRTPEAGANVLTF. V is TRBV21-1 and J is TRBJ2-6; the D segment call TRBD1 is taken from the table without a DNA check. TRBV21-1 is a listed pseudogene. The CDR3 is 17 residues long.

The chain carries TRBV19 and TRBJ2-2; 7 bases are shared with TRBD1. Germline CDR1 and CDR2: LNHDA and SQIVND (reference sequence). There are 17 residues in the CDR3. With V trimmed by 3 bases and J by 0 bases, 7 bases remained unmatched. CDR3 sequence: CASSMQGVNSNTGELFF. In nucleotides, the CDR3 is TGTGCCAGTAGTATGCAGGGGGTAAACTCGAACACCGGGGAGCTGTTTTTT.

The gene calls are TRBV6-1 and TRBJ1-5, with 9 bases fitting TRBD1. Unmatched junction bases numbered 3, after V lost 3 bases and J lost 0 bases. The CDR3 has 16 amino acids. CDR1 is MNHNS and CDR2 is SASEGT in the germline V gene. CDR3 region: CASSDRTGDSNQPQHF. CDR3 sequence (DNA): TGTGCCAGCAGTGATCGGACAGGGGATAGCAATCAGCCCCAGCATTTT.

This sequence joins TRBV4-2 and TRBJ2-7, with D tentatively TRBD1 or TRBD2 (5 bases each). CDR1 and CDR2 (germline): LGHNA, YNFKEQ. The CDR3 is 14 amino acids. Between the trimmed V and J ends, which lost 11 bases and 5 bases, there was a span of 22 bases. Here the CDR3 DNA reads TGTGCCTCGAAACCGGGACGATACGTCGACGAGCAGTACTTC. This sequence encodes CASKPGRYVDEQYF.

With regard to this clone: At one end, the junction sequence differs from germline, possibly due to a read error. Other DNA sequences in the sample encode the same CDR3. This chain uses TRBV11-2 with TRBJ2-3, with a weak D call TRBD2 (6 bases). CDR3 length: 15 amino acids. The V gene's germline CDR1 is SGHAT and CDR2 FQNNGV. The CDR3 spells CASSSIGEVTDTQYF. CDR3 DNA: TGTGCCAGTAGCTCCATAGGGGAGGTCACAGATACGCAGTATTTT. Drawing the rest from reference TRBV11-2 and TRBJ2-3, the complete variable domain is EAGVAQSPRYKIIEKRQSVAFWCNPISGHATLYWYQQILGQGPKLLIQFQNNGVVDDSQLPKDRFSAERLKGVDSTLKIQPAKLEDSAVYLCASSSIGEVTDTQYFGPGTRLTVL.

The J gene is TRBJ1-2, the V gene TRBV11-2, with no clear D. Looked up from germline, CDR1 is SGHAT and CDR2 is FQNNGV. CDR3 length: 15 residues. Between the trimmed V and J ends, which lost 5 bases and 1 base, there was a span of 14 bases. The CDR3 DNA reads TGTGCCAGCAGCGAATCCTGGGGTCTTAACTATGGCTACACCTTC. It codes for CASSESWGLNYGYTF.

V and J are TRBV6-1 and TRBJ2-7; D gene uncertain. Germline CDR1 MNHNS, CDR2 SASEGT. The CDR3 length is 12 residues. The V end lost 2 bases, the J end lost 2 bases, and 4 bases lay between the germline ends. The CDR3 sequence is CASSESPYEQYF. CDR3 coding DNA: TGTGCCAGCAGTGAATCCCCCTACGAGCAGTACTTC.

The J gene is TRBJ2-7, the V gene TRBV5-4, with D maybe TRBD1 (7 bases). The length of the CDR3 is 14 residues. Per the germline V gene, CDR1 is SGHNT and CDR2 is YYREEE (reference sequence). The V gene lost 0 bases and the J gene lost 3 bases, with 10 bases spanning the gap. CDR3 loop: CASSLGQGGYEQYF. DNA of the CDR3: TGTGCCAGCAGCTTGGGTCAGGGGGGCTACGAGCAGTACTTC.

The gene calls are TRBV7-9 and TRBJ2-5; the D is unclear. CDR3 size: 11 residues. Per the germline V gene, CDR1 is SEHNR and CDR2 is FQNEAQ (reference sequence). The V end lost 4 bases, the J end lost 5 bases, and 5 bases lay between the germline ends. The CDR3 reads CASSWLETQYF. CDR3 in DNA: TGTGCCAGCAGCTGGTTGGAGACCCAGTACTTC. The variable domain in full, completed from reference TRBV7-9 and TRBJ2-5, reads DTGVSQNPRHKITKRGQNVTFRCDPISEHNRLYWYRQTLGQGPEFLTYFQNEAQLEKSRLLSDRFSAERPKGSFSTLEIQRTEQGDSAMYLCASSWLETQYFGPGTRLLVL.